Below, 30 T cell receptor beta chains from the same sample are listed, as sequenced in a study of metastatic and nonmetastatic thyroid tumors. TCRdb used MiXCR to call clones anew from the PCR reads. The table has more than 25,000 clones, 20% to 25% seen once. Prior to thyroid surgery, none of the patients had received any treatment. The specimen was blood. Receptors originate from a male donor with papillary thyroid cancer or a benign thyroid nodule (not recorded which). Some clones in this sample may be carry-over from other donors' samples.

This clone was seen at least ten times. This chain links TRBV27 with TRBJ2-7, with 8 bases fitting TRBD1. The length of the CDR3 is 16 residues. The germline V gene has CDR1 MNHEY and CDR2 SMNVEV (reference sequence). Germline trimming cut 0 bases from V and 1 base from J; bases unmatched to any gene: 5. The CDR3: CASSLSGQGTSYEQYF. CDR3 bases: TGTGCCAGCAGTTTATCTGGACAGGGTACATCCTACGAGCAGTACTTC.

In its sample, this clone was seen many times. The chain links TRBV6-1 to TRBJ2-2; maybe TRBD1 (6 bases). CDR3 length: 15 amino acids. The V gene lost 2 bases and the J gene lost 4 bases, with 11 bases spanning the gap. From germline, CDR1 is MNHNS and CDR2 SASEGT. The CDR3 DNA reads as TGTGCCAGCAGTGAAACAGGGTTCGGCACCGGGGAGCTGTTTTTT. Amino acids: CASSETGFGTGELFF.

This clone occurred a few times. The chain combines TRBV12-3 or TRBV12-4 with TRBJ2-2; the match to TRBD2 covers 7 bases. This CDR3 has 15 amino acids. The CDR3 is CDRRSGLSNTGELFF. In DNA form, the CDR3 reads TGTGACAGAAGATCGGGACTATCGAACACCGGGGAGCTGTTTTTT.

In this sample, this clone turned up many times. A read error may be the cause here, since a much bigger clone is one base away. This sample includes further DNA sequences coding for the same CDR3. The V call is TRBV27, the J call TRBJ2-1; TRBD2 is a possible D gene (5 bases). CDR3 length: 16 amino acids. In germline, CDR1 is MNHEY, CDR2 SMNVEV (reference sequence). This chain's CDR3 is CASSLAGLGSYNEQFF. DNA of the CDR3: TGTGCCAGCAGTTTAGCGGGCCTAGGGTCCTACAATGAGCAGTTCTTT.

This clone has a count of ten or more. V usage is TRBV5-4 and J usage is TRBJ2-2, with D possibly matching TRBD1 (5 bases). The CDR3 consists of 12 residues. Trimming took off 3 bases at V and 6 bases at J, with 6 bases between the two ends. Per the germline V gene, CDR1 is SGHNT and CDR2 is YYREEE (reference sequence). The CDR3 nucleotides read TGTGCCAGCAGCTCAGGGTCCGGGGAGCTGTTTTTT. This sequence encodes CASSSGSGELFF.

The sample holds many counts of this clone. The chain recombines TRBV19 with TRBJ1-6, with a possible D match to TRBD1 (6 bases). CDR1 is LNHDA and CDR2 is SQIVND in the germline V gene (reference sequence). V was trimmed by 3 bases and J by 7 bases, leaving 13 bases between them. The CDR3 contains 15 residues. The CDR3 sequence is CASSIPQGLNSPLHF. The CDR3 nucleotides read TGTGCCAGTAGTATTCCCCAGGGGCTAAATTCACCCCTCCACTTT. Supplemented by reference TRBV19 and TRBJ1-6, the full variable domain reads DGGITQSPKYLFRKEGQNVTLSCEQNLNHDAMYWYRQDPGQGLRLIYYSQIVNDFQKGDIAEGYSVSREKKESFPLTVTSAQKNPTAFYLCASSIPQGLNSPLHFGNGTRLTVT.

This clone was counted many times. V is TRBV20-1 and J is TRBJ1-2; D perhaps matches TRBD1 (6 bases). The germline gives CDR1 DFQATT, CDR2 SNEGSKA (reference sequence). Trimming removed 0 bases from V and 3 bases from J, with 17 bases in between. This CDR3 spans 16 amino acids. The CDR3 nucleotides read TGCAGTGCTAGAGATCGCAAAGGGGGGCCGGACTATGGCTACACCTTC. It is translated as CSARDRKGGPDYGYTF.

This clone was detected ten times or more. The CDR3 protein is CASSSISSYEQYF. As DNA, the CDR3 is TGTGCCAGCAGCTCCATAAGCTCCTACGAGCAGTACTTC. The chain employs TRBV11-3 and TRBJ2-7; D unclear. The CDR3 sequence is 13 residues long. The V gene's germline CDR1 is SGHNT and CDR2 YENEEA. The V gene lost 4 bases and the J gene lost 0 bases, with 7 bases spanning the gap. The whole variable domain, filled in from reference TRBV11-3 and TRBJ2-7, reads EAGVVQSPRYKIIEKKQPVAFWCNPISGHNTLYWYLQNLGQGPELLIRYENEEAVDDSQLPKDRFSAERLKGVDSTLKIQPAELGDSAVYLCASSSISSYEQYFGPGTRLTVT.

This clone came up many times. The CDR3 sequence is CASSYFLAGNQETQYF. The DNA of the CDR3 is TGTGCCAGCAGTTACTTTCTAGCGGGGAACCAAGAGACCCAGTACTTC. V usage is TRBV6-2 or TRBV6-3 and J usage is TRBJ2-5, with 9 bases that match TRBD2. The germline V gene has CDR1 MNHEY and CDR2 SVGEGT. The CDR3 has 16 residues. V shed 1 base, J shed 0 bases, and the junction held 3 bases outside the gene matches.

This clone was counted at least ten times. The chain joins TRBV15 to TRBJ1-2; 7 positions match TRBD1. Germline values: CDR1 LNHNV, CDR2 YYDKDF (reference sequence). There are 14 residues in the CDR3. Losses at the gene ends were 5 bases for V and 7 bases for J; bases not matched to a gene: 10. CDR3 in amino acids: CATSGRQGLRGYTF. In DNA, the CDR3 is TGTGCCACCAGCGGAAGACAGGGACTACGTGGCTACACCTTC.

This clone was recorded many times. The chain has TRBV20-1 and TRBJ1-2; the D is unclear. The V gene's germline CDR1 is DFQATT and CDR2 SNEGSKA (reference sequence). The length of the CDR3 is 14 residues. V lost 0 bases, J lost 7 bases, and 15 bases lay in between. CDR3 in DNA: TGCAGTGCTAGAGATCGGGTGGGCGTACTTGGCTACACCTTC. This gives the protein CSARDRVGVLGYTF.

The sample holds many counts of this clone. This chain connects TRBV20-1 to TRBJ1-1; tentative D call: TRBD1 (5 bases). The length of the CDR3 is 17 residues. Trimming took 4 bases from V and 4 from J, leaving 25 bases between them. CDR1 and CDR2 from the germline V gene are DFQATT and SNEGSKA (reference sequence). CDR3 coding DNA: TGCAGTGCTAAGTCGGGCCGCTGGGACCTCAGCGGCACTGAAGCTTTCTTT. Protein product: CSAKSGRWDLSGTEAFF.

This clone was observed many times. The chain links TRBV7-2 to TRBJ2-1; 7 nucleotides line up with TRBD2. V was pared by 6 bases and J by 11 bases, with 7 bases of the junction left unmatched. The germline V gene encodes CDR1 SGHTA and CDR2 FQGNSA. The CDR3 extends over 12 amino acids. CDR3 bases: TGTGCCAGCAGTACACATAGCGGGCAGCAGTTCTTC. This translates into CASSTHSGQQFF.

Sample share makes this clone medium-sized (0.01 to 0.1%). In nucleotides, the CDR3 is TGCAGTGCAAGTGACGGGACAGCGGATGGCTACACCTTC. Its protein is CSASDGTADGYTF. This chain connects TRBV20-1 to TRBJ1-2, with TRBD1 identical over 7 bases. The V gene's germline CDR1 is DFQATT and CDR2 SNEGSKA (reference sequence). The V gene end was trimmed by 6 bases and the J gene end by 6 bases; junction bases not matched to a gene: 10. There are 13 residues in the CDR3.

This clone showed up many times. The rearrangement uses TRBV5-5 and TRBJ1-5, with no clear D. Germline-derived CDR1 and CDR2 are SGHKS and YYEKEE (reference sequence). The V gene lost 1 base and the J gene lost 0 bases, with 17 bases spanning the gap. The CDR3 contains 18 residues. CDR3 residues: CASSLFLRGLFSNQPQHF. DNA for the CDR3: TGTGCCAGCAGCTTGTTTCTTCGAGGGCTCTTTAGCAATCAGCCCCAGCATTTT.

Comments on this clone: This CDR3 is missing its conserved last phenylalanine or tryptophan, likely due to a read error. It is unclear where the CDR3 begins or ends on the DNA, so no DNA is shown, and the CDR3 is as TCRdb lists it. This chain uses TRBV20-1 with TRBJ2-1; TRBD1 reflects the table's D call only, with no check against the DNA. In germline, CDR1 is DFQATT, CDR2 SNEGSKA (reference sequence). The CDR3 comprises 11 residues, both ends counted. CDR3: CSASVQGADLY.

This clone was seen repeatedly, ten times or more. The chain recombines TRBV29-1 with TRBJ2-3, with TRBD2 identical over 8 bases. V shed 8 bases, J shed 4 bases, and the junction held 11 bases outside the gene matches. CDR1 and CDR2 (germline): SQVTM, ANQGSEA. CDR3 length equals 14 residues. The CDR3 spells CSTAAGGRSDTQYF. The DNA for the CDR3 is TGCAGCACCGCTGCGGGGGGAAGGTCAGATACGCAGTATTTT.

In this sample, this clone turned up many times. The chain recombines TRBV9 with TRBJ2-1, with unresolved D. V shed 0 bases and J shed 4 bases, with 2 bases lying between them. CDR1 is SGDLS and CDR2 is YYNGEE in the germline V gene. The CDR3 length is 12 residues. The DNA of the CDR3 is TGTGCCAGCAGCGTAGATTACAATGAGCAGTTCTTC. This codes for CASSVDYNEQFF.

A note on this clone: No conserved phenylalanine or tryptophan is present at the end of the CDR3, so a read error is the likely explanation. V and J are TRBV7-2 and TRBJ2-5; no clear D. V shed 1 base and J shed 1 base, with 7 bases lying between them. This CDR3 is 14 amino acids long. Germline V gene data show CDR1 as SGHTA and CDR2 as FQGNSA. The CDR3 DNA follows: TGTGCCAGCAGCTTAGGGACGTGCCAAGAGACCCAGTACGTC. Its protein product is CASSLGTCQETQYV.

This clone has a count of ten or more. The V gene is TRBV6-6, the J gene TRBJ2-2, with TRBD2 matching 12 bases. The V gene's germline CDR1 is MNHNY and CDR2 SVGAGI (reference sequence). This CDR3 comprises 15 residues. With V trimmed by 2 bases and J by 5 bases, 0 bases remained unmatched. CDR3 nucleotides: TGTGCCAGCAGTTACGGGACTAGCGGGACCGGGGAGCTGTTTTTT. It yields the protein CASSYGTSGTGELFF.

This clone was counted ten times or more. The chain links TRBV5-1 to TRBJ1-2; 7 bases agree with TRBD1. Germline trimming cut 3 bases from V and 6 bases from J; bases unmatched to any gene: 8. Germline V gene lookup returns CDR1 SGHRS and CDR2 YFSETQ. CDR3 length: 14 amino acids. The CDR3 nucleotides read TGCGCCAGCAGCTACACCGGGACAGCCGATGGCTACACCTTC. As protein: CASSYTGTADGYTF.

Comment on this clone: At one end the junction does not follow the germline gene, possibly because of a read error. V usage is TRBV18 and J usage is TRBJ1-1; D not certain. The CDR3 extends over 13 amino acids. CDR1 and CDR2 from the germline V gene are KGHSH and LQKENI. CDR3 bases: TGTGCCAGCTCACGATCGGCAGAACTTGAAGCTGTCTTT. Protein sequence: CASSRSAELEAVF.

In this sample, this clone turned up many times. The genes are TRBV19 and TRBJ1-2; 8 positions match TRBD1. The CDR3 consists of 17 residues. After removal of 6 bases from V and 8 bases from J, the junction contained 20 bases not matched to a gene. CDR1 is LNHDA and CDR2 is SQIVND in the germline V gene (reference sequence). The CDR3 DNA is TGTGCCAGTAGCCCCAAACCTACAACAGGGGGATTTTGGGGCTACACCTTC. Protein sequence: CASSPKPTTGGFWGYTF.

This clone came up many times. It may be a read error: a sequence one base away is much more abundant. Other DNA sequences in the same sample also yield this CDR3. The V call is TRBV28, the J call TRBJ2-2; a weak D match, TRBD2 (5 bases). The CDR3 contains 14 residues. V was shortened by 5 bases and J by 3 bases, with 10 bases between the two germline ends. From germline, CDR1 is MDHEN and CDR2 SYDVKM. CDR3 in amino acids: CASSLAGYTGELFF. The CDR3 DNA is TGTGCCAGCAGTCTAGCCGGCTACACCGGGGAGCTGTTTTTT.

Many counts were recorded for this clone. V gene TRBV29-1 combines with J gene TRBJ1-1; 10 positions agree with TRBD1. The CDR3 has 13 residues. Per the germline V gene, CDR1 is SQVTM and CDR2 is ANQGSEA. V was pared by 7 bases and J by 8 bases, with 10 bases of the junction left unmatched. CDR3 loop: CSARGQGIPEAFF. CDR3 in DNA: TGCAGCGCCCGGGGACAGGGGATCCCCGAAGCTTTCTTT.

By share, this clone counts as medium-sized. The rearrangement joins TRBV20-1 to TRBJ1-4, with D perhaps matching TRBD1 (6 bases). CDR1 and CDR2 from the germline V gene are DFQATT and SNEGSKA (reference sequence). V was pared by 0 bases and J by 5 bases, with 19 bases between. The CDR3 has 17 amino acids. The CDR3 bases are TGCAGTGCTAGAGATACCCTCGGGGGCCGGATAAATGAAAAACTGTTTTTT. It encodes CSARDTLGGRINEKLFF.

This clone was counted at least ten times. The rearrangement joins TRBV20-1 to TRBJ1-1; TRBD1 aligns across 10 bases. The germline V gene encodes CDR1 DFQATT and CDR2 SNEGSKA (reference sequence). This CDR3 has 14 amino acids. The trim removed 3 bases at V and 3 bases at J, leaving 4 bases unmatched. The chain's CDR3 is CSASPGTGDTEAFF. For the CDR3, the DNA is TGCAGTGCTAGTCCCGGGACAGGGGACACTGAAGCTTTCTTT.

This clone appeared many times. This CDR3 reads CASSPGLSYRVGDEQYF. The CDR3 coding sequence is TGTGCCAGCAGCCCAGGTTTATCGTACAGGGTAGGCGACGAGCAGTACTTC. V is TRBV4-2 and J is TRBJ2-7; a possible D gene is TRBD1 (6 bases). Germline V lookup: CDR1 LGHNA, CDR2 YNFKEQ. This CDR3 comprises 17 residues. V lost 4 bases to trimming and J lost 5 bases, with 24 bases between them.

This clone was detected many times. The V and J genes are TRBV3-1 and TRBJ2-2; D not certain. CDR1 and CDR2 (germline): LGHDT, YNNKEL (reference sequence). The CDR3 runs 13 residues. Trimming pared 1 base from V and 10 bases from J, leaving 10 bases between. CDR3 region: CASSQAFFVELFF. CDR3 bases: TGTGCCAGCAGCCAAGCGTTTTTTGTGGAGCTGTTTTTT.

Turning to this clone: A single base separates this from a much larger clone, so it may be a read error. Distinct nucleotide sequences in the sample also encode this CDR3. The CDR3 DNA reads as TGTGCCAGCAGTTTAGGGACAGGGATACAGCCCCAGCATTTT. Protein product: CASSLGTGIQPQHF. This chain joins TRBV12-3 or TRBV12-4 and TRBJ1-5, with 8 bases identical to TRBD1. The CDR3 consists of 14 residues. V dropped 1 base and J dropped 7; count of bases not matched to a gene: 3.